The 12 T cell receptor beta chains in this list originate from one sample, sequenced in a study of cytomegalovirus exposure and HLA in healthy donors. It was with 60 Vbeta and 13 Jbeta primers that the PCR ran. Assay used: immunoSEQ multiplex PCR; TCRdb lists only in-frame clones, some missing. This sample has some 120,000 clones, with approximately 81% found just once. Sequencing was done on a sample of PBMCs. The receptor source for this set is a man aged 25-40 years in good health and CMV-seropositive.

Concerning this clone itself: Germline is not matched at one junction end, which may reflect a read error. The chain combines TRBV7-9 with TRBJ1-2, with D tentatively TRBD1 (5 bases). The CDR3 contains 17 residues. Germline CDR1 SEHNR, CDR2 FQNEAQ (reference sequence). Here the CDR3 DNA reads TGTTCCAGCAGCTTAATCGAACAGGTCAGGTCCGGCTATGGCTACACCTTC. Translation: CSSSLIEQVRSGYGYTF.

There are a few counts of this clone. V is TRBV4-1 and J is TRBJ1-4, with a tentative D call TRBD1 (6 bases). The V gene's germline CDR1 is MGHRA and CDR2 YSYEKL. V dropped 1 base and J dropped 5 bases, with 14 bases sitting between them. The CDR3 contains 16 residues. The CDR3 loop is CASSQGPQGTNEKLFF. CDR3 in DNA: TGCGCCAGCAGCCAAGGTCCACAGGGAACCAATGAAAAACTGTTTTTT.

The chain carries TRBV7-9 and TRBJ2-1; D gene unclear. Germline CDR1 is SEHNR and CDR2 is FQNEAQ (reference sequence). This CDR3 is built from 14 residues. Trimming removed 5 bases from V and 0 bases from J, with 8 bases in between. DNA of the CDR3: TGTGCCAGCAGCGCGGTTTCCTCCTACAATGAGCAGTTCTTC. Amino acids: CASSAVSSYNEQFF.

This chain joins TRBV6-6 and TRBJ1-2; D gene ambiguous. The CDR3 has 14 residues. Germline V gene lookup returns CDR1 MNHNY and CDR2 SVGAGI (reference sequence). The ends were cut back, 0 bases at V and 8 bases at J, with 13 bases in the middle. CDR3 in amino acids: CASSYSRASQGYTF. As DNA, the CDR3 is TGTGCCAGCAGTTACTCGAGGGCCTCGCAGGGCTACACCTTC.

The rearrangement uses TRBV7-2 and TRBJ1-1, with D possibly matching TRBD1 (5 bases). Trimming stripped 5 bases from V and 5 bases from J, with 15 bases between. Germline-derived CDR1 and CDR2 are SGHTA and FQGNSA. The CDR3 length is 14 residues. The CDR3 reads CASSRARVTTEAFF. The CDR3, as DNA: TGTGCCAGCAGCCGGGCCAGGGTTACAACTGAAGCTTTCTTT.

This clone was counted between two and nine times. This sequence joins TRBV11-2 and TRBJ2-3; 12 bases line up with TRBD2. V lost 2 bases to trimming and J lost 6 bases; unmatched junction nucleotides: 9. Germline V gives CDR1 SGHAT, CDR2 FQNNGV. The CDR3 runs to 17 residues. This CDR3 reads CASSLSLAGGPMDTQYF. The CDR3 nucleotides are TGTGCCAGCAGCTTATCTCTAGCGGGGGGGCCTATGGATACGCAGTATTTT.

The chain combines TRBV7-2 with TRBJ1-1, with unresolved D. V dropped 5 bases and J dropped 0 bases, with 10 bases sitting between them. The CDR3 is 14 residues long. Germline CDR1 is SGHTA and CDR2 is FQGNSA. Written as DNA, the CDR3 is TGTGCCAGCAGCCAGTCCCTTTTGAACACTGAAGCTTTCTTT. It codes for CASSQSLLNTEAFF. The complete variable domain, with remaining parts taken from reference TRBV7-2 and TRBJ1-1, reads GAGVSQSPSNKVTEKGKDVELRCDPISGHTALYWYRQSLGQGLEFLIYFQGNSAPDKSGLPSDRFSAERTGGSVSTLTIQRTQQEDSAVYLCASSQSLLNTEAFFGQGTRLTVV.

The chain has TRBV19 and TRBJ2-2; the D gene is possibly TRBD2 (5 bases). Trimming removed 7 bases at V and 2 bases at J, with 17 bases between. Germline CDR1 is LNHDA and CDR2 is SQIVND (reference sequence). The CDR3 is 16 amino acids. The CDR3 DNA reads TGTGCCAGTACCTTGCCCAGCGGTCTTAACACCGGGGAGCTGTTTTTT. It encodes CASTLPSGLNTGELFF. Supplemented by reference TRBV19 and TRBJ2-2, the full variable domain reads DGGITQSPKYLFRKEGQNVTLSCEQNLNHDAMYWYRQDPGQGLRLIYYSQIVNDFQKGDIAEGYSVSREKKESFPLTVTSAQKNPTAFYLCASTLPSGLNTGELFFGEGSRLTVL.

The chain links TRBV7-2 to TRBJ2-7; possibly TRBD1 for D (6 bases). This CDR3 is 15 amino acids long. Trimming took off 2 bases at V and 3 bases at J, with 14 bases between the two ends. Germline-derived CDR1 and CDR2 are SGHTA and FQGNSA. The CDR3 coding sequence is TGTGCCAGCAGCTTAATTAGTACAGGGCACTACGAGCAGTACTTC. Translated: CASSLISTGHYEQYF.

The chain combines TRBV27 with TRBJ1-2, with D maybe TRBD1 (6 bases). Between the trimmed V and J ends, which lost 1 base and 4 bases, there was a span of 19 bases. CDR1 is MNHEY and CDR2 is SMNVEV in the germline V gene (reference sequence). This CDR3 has 17 amino acids. The CDR3 loop reads CASSLFPIGQGTYGYTF. The CDR3 coding sequence is TGTGCCAGCAGTTTATTTCCCATAGGGCAGGGGACCTATGGCTACACCTTC.

The gene calls are TRBV19 and TRBJ2-7, with TRBD1 identical over 7 bases. With V trimmed by 2 bases and J by 5 bases, 3 bases remained unmatched. The CDR3 totals 13 residues. Per the germline V gene, CDR1 is LNHDA and CDR2 is SQIVND (reference sequence). As DNA, the CDR3 is TGTGCCAGTAGTATAAACAGGGGCAACGAGCAGTACTTC. It translates to CASSINRGNEQYF. The variable domain in full, with the rest retrieved from reference TRBV19 and TRBJ2-7, is DGGITQSPKYLFRKEGQNVTLSCEQNLNHDAMYWYRQDPGQGLRLIYYSQIVNDFQKGDIAEGYSVSREKKESFPLTVTSAQKNPTAFYLCASSINRGNEQYFGPGTRLTVT.

This clone was seen a few times. The V gene is TRBV5-1, the J gene TRBJ2-7; 12 bases are shared with TRBD2. The CDR3 covers 14 residues. CDR1 SGHRS and CDR2 YFSETQ come from the germline V gene. V trimming: 2 bases; J trimming: 4 bases; junction bases outside the gene matches: 1. CDR3 amino acids: CASSFLAGGYEQYF. In DNA, the CDR3 is TGCGCCAGCAGCTTTCTAGCGGGAGGGTACGAGCAGTACTTC.